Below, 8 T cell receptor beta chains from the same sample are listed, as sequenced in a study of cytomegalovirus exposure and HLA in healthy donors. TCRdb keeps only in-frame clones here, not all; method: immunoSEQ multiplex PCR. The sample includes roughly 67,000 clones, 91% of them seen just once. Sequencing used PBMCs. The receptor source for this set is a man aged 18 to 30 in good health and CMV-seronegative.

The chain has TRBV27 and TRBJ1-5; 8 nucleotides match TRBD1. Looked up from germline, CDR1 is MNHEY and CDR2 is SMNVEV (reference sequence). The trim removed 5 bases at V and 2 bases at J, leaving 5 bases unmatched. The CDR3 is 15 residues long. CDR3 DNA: TGTGCCAGCAGTCACAGGGGGGATGGCAATCAGCCCCAGCATTTT. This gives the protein CASSHRGDGNQPQHF.

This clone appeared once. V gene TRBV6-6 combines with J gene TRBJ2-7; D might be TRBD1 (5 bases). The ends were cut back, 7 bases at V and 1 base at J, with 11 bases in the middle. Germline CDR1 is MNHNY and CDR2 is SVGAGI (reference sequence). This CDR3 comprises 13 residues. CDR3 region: CASTSTASYEQYF. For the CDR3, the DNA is TGTGCCAGCACCTCGACAGCTTCCTACGAGCAGTACTTC.

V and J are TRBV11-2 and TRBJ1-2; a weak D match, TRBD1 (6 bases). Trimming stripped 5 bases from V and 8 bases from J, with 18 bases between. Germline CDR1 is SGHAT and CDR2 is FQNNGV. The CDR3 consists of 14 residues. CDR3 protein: CASSGEGGTFGYTF. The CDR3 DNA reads TGTGCCAGCAGCGGAGAGGGTGGGACATTCGGCTACACCTTC.

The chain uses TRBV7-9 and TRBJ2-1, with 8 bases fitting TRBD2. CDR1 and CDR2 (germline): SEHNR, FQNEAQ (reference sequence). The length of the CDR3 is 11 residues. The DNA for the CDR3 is TGTGTTACTAGCGGAGACAATGAGCAGTTCTTC. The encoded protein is CVTSGDNEQFF.

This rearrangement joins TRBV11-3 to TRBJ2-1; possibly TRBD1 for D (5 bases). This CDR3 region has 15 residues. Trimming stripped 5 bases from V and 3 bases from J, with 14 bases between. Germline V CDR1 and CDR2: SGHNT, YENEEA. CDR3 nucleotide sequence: TGTGCCAGCAGCGCCGACCCTGACAGCTACAATGAGCAGTTCTTC. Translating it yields CASSADPDSYNEQFF. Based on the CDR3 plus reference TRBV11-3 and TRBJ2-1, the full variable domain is EAGVVQSPRYKIIEKKQPVAFWCNPISGHNTLYWYLQNLGQGPELLIRYENEEAVDDSQLPKDRFSAERLKGVDSTLKIQPAELGDSAVYLCASSADPDSYNEQFFGPGTRLTVL.

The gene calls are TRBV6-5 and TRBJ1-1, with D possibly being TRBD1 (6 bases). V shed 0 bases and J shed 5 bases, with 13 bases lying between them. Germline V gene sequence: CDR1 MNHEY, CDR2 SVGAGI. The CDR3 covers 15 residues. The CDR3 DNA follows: TGTGCCAGCAGTTACTCGCCAGGGGTAGAGACTGAAGCTTTCTTT. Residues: CASSYSPGVETEAFF.

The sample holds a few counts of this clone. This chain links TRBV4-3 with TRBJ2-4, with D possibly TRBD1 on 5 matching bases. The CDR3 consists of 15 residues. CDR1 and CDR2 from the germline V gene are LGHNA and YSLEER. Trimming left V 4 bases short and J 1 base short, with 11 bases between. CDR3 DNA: TGCGCCAGCAGCCTTGATGGGGCGGCCAAAAACATTCAGTACTTC. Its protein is CASSLDGAAKNIQYF.

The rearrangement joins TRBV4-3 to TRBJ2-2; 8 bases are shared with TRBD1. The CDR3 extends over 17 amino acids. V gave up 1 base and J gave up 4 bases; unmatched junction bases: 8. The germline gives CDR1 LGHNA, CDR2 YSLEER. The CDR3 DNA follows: TGCGCCAGCAGCCAAGTACAGGGCGGGACAGGCACCGGGGAGCTGTTTTTT. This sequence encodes CASSQVQGGTGTGELFF.